This T cell receptor (beta chain) was observed in a study of human T cells and chemical hapten exposure (dated by TCRdb to about 2021). Regarding the complete study: For sensitization, 2% DPC in acetone was applied to a 2 cm by 2 cm area of upper inner arm skin. Weekly therapeutic DPC doses were additionally applied to the scalp of patients throughout the roughly 23-week study period. Patch testing was performed on the upper back with Finn chambers containing 0.01% DPC, and the patch tests were scored after 6 days according to International Contact Dermatitis Research Group standards. The patient cohort, mostly female, included alopecia areata with under or over 50% scalp involvement, alopecia totalis and alopecia universalis. Libraries were combined into a pool for sequencing, and differences in TCR yield between samples came mainly from small differences in library volumes within the pool. The study tracked peripheral blood TCR repertoire changes in vivo during primary and secondary sensitization to the hapten diphenylcyclopropenone (DPC) in alopecia patients. Blood was sampled from patients pre-sensitization (week 0) and at 2, 6 and about 24 weeks after DPC sensitization. Blood for TCR sequencing was provided by twenty-nine alopecia patients at one to four time points (pre-sensitization, 2, 6 and 24 weeks). Points the paper makes about the study in general: Compared with pre-sensitization or healthy control sets, expanded TCRs formed significantly more large CDR3 similarity clusters, which is consistent with antigen-driven responses. After repeated subsampling, the strength of the expansion versus patch-test correlation and the threshold at which it became significant changed. The number of PT1 expanded TCRs positively correlated with patch test score, significant at thresholds 8, 16 and 32 but not 4. Alopecia, a presumed autoimmune disease, was present in all patients, so the immune response of the patients might differ from that of healthy individuals. DPC sensitization did not change how many TCRs were above 1 in 1000 frequency, and no evidence was found of alterations in global repertoire structure.

The time point label, read with the paper, signifies: pre-sensitization, week 0. Reading the label with the study, this specimen's treatment or condition is: therapeutic diphenylcyclopropenone sensitization with weekly scalp DPC. At each patch-test visit, blood was drawn before the patch test was applied. Patients were eligible if aged 18 to 70, diagnosed with alopecia and judged suitable for DPC therapy, and pregnant patients were excluded. Unfractionated whole blood was collected in Tempus Blood RNA tubes, and total RNA was extracted from that blood. Of note for this clonotype: Its antigen specificity is not known. No base-level quality is on record; no much larger clone is a single base apart.

The library relied on RACE. TCRdb records NextSeq 500 as the sequencer. During library preparation, unique molecular identifiers were attached to individual cDNA molecules so that TCRs could be counted quantitatively and reproducibly. From each blood RNA sample, both TCR alpha and TCR beta chains were sequenced. The authors processed their data as follows. The median number of TCRs per sample was some 100,000, ranging from roughly 20,000 to 690,600. The Decombinator software suite was used to annotate V, J and CDR3 in the TCR reads. For the PS versus PT1 abundance plots, all samples were subsampled to the same number of TCRs (28,000). Expanded TCRs were defined as absent before sensitization and observed at least eight times at the 2-week time point. TCRdb reworked the public reads: Q25 trimming with fastp, MiXCR clone assembly, productive beta chains retained. Duplicate CDR3 protein sequences are folded into a single record with the most common DNA and genes. TCRdb's processing, not the study's, gives the V and J calls here. The sample yields about 98,000 distinct CDR3 sequences; 11% were counted once. Under 3.5% of the sample rests with the top ten.

V sheds 9 bases and J sheds 1 base, leaving 10 bases between their ends. The germline V gene supplies CDR1 SNHLY and CDR2 FYNNEI. The cysteine opens and the phenylalanine closes a CDR3 of 12 amino acids. CDR3 DNA is the only sequence kept; it has 36 bases, read in frame from the first base. Specimen: whole blood, collected in connection with sensitization to the hapten diphenylcyclopropenone (DPC). The chain is encoded by TRBV2 joined to TRBJ2-7; a tentative D match to TRBD1 spans 6 bases. This TCR was sampled from a woman aged 55 to 70 with alopecia areata. Some clones in this sample may be carry-over from other donors' samples. The nucleotide sequence reads as follows: TGTGCCAGGGGGGCCCCGTCCTACGAGCAGTACTTC. Its translation is CARGAPSYEQYF. With the portions outside the CDR3 filled from the reference TRBV2 and TRBJ2-7 genes, the complete variable region becomes EPEVTQTPSHQVTQMGQEVILRCVPISNHLYFYWYRQILGQKVEFLVSFYNNEISEKSEIFDDQFSVERPDGSNFTLKIRSTKLEDSAMYFCARGAPSYEQYFGPGTRLTVT.